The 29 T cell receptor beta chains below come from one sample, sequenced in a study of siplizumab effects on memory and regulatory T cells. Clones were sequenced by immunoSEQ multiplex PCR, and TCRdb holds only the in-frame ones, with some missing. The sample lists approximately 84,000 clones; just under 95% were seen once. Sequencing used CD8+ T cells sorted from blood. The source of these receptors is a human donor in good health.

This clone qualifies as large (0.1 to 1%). The CDR3 sequence: CSVVGTYDNEQFF. The CDR3 DNA reads TGCAGCGTTGTCGGGACTTATGACAATGAGCAGTTCTTC. This chain links TRBV29-1 with TRBJ2-1, with D tentatively TRBD2 (6 bases). V was trimmed by 4 bases and J by 5 bases, leaving 12 bases between them. Germline CDR1 is SQVTM and CDR2 is ANQGSEA. The CDR3 runs to 13 residues.

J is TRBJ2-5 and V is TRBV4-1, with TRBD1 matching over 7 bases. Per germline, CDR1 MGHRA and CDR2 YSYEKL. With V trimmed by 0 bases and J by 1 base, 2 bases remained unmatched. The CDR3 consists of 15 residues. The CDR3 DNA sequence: TGCGCCAGCAGCCAAGATCGACAGGGCCAAGAGACCCAGTACTTC. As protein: CASSQDRQGQETQYF.

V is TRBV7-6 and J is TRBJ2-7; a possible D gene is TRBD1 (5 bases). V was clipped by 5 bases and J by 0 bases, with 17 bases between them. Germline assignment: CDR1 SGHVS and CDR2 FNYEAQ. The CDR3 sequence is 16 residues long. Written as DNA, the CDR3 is TGTGCCAGCAGCACCGTTCTGGGGCCAAACTCCTACGAGCAGTACTTC. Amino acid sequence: CASSTVLGPNSYEQYF.

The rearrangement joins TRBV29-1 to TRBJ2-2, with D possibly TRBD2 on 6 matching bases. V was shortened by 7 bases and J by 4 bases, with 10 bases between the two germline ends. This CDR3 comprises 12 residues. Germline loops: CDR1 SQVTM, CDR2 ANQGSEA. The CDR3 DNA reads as TGCAGCGCGGGCGGGGTCACCGGGGAGCTGTTTTTT. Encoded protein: CSAGGVTGELFF.

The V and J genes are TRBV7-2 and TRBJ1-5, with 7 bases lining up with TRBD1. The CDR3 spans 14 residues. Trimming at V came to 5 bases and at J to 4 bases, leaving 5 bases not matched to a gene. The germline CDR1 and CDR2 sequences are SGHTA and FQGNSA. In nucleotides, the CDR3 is TGTGCCAGCAGCGTACCGGGACAGAATCAGCCCCAGCATTTT. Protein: CASSVPGQNQPQHF.

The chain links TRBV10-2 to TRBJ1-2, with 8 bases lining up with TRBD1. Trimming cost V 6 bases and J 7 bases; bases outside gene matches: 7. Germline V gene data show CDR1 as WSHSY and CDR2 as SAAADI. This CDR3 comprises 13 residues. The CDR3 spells CASSQSGGRGYTF. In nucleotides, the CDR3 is TGCGCCAGCAGCCAGTCAGGGGGCCGTGGCTACACCTTC.

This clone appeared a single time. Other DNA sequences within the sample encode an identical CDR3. The CDR3 is CASSLSGSYEQYF. As DNA, the CDR3 is TGTGCCAGCAGTTTATCGGGCAGTTACGAGCAGTACTTC. This chain uses TRBV27 with TRBJ2-7, with unresolved D. The germline V gene encodes CDR1 MNHEY and CDR2 SMNVEV (reference sequence). The length of the CDR3 is 13 residues. V was pared by 0 bases and J by 4 bases, with 7 bases between.

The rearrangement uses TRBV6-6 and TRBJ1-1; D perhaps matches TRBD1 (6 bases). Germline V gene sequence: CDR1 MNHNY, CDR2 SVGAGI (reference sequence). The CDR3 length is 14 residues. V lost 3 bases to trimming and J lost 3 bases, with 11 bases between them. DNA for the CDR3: TGTGCCAGCAGTTATTACCCAGGGGACACTGAAGCTTTCTTT. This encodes CASSYYPGDTEAFF.

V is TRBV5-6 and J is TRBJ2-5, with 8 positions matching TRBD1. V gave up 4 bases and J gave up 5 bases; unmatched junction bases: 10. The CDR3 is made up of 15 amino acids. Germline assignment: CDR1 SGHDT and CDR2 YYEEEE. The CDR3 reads CASSQGQGGFETQYF. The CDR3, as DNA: TGTGCCAGCAGCCAAGGACAGGGCGGGTTTGAGACCCAGTACTTC. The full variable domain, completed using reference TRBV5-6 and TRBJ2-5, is DAGVTQSPTHLIKTRGQQVTLRCSPKSGHDTVSWYQQALGQGPQFIFQYYEEEERQRGNFPDRFSGHQFPNYSSELNVNALLLGDSALYLCASSQGQGGFETQYFGPGTRLLVL.

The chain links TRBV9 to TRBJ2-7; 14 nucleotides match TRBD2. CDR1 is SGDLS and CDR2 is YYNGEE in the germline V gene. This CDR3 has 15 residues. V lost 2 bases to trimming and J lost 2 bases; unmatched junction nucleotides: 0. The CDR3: CASSVGLAGAYEQYF. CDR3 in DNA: TGTGCCAGCAGCGTGGGACTAGCGGGAGCCTACGAGCAGTACTTC.

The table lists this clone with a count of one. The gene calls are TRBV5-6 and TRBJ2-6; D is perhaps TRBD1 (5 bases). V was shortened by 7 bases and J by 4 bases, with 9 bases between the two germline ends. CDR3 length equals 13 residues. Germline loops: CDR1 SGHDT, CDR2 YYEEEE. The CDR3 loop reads CASATVGANVLTF. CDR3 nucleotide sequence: TGTGCCAGCGCGACAGTAGGGGCCAACGTCCTGACTTTC.

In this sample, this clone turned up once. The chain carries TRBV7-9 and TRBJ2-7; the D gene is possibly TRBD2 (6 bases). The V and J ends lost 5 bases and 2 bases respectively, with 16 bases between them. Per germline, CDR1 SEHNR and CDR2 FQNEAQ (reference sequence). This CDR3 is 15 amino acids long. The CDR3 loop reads CASSQRDSGTYEQYF. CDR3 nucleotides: TGTGCCAGCAGCCAAAGGGATAGCGGAACCTACGAGCAGTACTTC.

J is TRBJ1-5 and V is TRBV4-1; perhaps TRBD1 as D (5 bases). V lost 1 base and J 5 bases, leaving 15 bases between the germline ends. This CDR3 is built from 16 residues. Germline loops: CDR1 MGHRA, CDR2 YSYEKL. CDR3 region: CASSQGGARPDQPQHF. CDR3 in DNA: TGCGCCAGCAGCCAAGGAGGGGCTCGACCCGATCAGCCCCAGCATTTT.

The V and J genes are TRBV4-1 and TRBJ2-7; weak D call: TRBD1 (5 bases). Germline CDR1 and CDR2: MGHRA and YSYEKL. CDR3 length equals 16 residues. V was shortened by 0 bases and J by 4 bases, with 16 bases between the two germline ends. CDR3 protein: CASSQEVGARQYEQYF. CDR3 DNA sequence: TGCGCCAGCAGCCAAGAAGTAGGGGCACGACAATACGAGCAGTACTTC.

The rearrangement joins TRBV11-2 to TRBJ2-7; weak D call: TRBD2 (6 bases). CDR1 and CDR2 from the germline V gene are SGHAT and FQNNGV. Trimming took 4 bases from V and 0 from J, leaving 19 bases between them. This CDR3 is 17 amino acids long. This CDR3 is CASSYPTGTSSSYEQYF. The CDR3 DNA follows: TGTGCCAGCAGCTACCCAACCGGGACTTCGAGCTCCTACGAGCAGTACTTC.

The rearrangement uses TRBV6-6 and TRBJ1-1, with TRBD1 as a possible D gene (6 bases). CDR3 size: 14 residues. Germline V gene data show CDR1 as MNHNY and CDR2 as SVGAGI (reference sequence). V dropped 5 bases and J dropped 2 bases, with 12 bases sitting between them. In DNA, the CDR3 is TGTGCCAGCAGTCAATGGACAGTCAACACTGAAGCTTTCTTT. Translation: CASSQWTVNTEAFF.

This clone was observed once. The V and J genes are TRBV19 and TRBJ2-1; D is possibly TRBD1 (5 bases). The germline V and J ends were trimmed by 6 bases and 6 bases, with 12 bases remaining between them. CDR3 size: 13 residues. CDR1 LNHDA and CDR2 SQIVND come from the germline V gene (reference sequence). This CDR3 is CASRLGLVNEQFF. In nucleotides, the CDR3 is TGTGCCAGTAGATTGGGGCTAGTCAATGAGCAGTTCTTC.

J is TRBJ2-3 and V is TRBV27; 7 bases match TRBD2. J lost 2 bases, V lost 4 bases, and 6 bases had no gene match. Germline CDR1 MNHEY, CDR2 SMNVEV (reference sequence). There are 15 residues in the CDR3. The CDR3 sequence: CASSSRLAFTDTQYF. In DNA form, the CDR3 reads TGTGCCAGCAGTTCCCGACTAGCATTCACAGATACGCAGTATTTT.

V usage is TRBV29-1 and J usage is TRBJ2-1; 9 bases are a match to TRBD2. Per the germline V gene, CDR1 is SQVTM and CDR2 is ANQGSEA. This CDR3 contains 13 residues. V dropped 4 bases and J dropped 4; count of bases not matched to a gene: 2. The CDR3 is CSVGTSEYNEQFF. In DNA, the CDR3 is TGCAGCGTTGGGACTAGCGAATACAATGAGCAGTTCTTC.

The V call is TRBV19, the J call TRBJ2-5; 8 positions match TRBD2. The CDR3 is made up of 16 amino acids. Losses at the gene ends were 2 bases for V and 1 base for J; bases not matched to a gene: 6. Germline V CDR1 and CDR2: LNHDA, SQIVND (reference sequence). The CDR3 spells CASSIWSGSPQETQYF. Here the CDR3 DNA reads TGTGCCAGTAGTATATGGAGCGGGAGCCCCCAAGAGACCCAGTACTTC. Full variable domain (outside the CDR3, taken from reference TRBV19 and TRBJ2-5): DGGITQSPKYLFRKEGQNVTLSCEQNLNHDAMYWYRQDPGQGLRLIYYSQIVNDFQKGDIAEGYSVSREKKESFPLTVTSAQKNPTAFYLCASSIWSGSPQETQYFGPGTRLLVL.

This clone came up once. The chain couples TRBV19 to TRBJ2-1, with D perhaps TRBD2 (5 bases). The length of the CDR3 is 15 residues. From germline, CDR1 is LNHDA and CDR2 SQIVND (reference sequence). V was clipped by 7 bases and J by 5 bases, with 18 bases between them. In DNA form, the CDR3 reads TGTGCCAGTAAAACCTCAGGACTCACCAACAATGAGCAGTTCTTC. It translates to CASKTSGLTNNEQFF.

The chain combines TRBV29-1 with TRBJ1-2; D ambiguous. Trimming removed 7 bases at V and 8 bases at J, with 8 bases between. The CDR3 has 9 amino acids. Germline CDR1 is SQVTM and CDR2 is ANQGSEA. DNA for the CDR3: TGCAGCGCCACAGAAGGCTACACCTTC. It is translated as CSATEGYTF.

CDR3 sequence (DNA): TGTGCCAGCAGCCAAAAGGACATTCAGTACTTC. Translation: CASSQKDIQYF. The J gene is TRBJ2-4, the V gene TRBV16; no reliable D call. The CDR3 loop spans 11 amino acids. Germline V gene data show CDR1 as KGHSY and CDR2 as FQNENV. V was cut by 2 bases and J by 8 bases, with 4 bases left in between. Using reference TRBV16 and TRBJ2-4 for the parts outside the CDR3, the full variable domain is GEEVAQTPKHLVRGEGQKAKLYCAPIKGHSYVFWYQQVLKNEFKFLISFQNENVFDETGMPKERFSAKCLPNSPCSLEIQATKLEDSAVYFCASSQKDIQYFGAGTRLSVL.

The CDR3 nucleotides are TGTGCCAGCAGACCCAGGGACAGTTCTATGTACAATGAGCAGTTCTTC. Encoded protein: CASRPRDSSMYNEQFF. The rearrangement joins TRBV28 to TRBJ2-1, with TRBD1 matching 7 bases. This CDR3 comprises 16 residues. CDR1 and CDR2 from the germline V gene are MDHEN and SYDVKM. V shed 6 bases and J 4 bases; nucleotides not matched to a gene: 12.

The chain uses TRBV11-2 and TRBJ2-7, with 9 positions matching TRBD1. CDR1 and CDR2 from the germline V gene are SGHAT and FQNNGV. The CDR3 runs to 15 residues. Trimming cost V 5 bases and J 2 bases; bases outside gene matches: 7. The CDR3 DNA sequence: TGTGCCAGCAGCCCCGGACAGGGGCCAGCCTACGAGCAGTACTTC. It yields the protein CASSPGQGPAYEQYF.

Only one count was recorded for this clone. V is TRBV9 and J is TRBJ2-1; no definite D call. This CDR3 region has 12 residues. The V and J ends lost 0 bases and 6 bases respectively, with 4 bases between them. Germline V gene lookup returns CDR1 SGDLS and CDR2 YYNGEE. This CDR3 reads CASSVGLNEQFF. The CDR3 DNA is TGTGCCAGCAGCGTAGGACTCAATGAGCAGTTCTTC.

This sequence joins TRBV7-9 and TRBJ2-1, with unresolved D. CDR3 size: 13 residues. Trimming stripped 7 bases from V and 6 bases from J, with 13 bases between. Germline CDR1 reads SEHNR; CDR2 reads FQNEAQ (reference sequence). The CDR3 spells CASMPETGNEQFF. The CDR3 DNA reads TGTGCCAGCATGCCAGAAACCGGCAATGAGCAGTTCTTC. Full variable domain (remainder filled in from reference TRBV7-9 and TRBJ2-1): DTGVSQNPRHKITKRGQNVTFRCDPISEHNRLYWYRQTLGQGPEFLTYFQNEAQLEKSRLLSDRFSAERPKGSFSTLEIQRTEQGDSAMYLCASMPETGNEQFFGPGTRLTVL.

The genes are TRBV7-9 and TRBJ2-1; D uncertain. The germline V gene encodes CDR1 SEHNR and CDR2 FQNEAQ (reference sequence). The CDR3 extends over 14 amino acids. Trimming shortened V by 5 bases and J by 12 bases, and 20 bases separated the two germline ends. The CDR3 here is CASSELTGRQRQFF. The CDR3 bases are TGTGCCAGCAGCGAACTCACGGGTCGCCAACGGCAGTTCTTC.

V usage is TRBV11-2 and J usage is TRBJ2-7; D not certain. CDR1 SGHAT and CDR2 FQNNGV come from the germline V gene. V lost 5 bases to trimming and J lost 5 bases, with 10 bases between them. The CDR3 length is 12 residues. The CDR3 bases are TGTGCCAGCAGCCTGAGGTGGGACGAGCAGTACTTC. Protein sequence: CASSLRWDEQYF.